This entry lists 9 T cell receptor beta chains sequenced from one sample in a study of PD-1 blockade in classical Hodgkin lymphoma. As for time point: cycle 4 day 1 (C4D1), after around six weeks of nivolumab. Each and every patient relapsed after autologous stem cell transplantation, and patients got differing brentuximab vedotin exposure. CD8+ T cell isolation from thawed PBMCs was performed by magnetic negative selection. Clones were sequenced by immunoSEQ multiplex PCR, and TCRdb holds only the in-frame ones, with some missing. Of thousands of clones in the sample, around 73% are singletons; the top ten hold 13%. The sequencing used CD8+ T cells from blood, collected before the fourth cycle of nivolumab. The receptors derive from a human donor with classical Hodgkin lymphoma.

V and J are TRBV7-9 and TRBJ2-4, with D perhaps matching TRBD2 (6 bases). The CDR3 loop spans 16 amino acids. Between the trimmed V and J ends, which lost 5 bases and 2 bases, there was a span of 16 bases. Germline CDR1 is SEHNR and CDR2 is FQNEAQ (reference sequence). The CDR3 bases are TGTGCCAGCAGCCCAAAGGAGGGGTGGACCAAAAACATTCAGTACTTC. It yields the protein CASSPKEGWTKNIQYF.

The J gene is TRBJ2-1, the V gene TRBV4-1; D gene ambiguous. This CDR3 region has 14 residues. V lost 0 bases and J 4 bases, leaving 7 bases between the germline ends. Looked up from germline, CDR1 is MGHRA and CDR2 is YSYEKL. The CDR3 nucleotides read TGCGCCAGCAGCCAAGACGGTCCGTACAATGAGCAGTTCTTC. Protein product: CASSQDGPYNEQFF.

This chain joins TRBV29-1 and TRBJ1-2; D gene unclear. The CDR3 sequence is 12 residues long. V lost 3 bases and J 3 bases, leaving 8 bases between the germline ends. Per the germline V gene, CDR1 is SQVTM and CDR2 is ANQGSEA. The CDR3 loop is CSVDKPDYGYTF. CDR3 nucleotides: TGCAGCGTTGATAAACCCGACTATGGCTACACCTTC. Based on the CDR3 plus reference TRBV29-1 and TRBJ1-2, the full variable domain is SAVISQKPSRDICQRGTSLTIQCQVDSQVTMMFWYRQQPGQSLTLIATANQGSEATYESGFVIDKFPISRPNLTFSTLTVSNMSPEDSSIYLCSVDKPDYGYTFGSGTRLTVV.

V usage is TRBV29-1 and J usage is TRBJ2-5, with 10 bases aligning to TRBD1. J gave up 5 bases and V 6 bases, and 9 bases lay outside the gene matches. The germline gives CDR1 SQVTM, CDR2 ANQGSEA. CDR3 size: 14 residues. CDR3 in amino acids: CSVQMTGGWETQYF. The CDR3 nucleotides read TGCAGCGTCCAAATGACAGGGGGCTGGGAGACCCAGTACTTC.

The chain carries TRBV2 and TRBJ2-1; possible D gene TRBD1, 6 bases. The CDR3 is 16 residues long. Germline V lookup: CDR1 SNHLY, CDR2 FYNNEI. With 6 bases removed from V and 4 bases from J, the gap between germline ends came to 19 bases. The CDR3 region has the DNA TGTGCCAGCAGCCGGAGTAGGGACAAGATGTACAATGAGCAGTTCTTC. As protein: CASSRSRDKMYNEQFF.

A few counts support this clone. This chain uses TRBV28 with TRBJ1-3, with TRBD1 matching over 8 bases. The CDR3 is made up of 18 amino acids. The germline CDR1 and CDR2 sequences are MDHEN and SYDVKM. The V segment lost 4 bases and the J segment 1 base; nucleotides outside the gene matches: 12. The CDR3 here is CASSSTWGRGHSGNTIYF. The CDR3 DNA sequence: TGTGCCAGCAGTTCAACATGGGGCAGGGGGCATTCTGGAAACACCATATATTTT.

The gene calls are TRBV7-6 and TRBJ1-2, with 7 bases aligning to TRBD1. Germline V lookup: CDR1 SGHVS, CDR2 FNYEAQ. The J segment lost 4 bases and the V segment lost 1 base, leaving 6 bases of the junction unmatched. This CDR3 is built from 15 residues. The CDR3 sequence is CASSLEQGTVYGYTF. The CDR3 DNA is TGTGCCAGCAGCTTAGAACAGGGGACAGTCTATGGCTACACCTTC.

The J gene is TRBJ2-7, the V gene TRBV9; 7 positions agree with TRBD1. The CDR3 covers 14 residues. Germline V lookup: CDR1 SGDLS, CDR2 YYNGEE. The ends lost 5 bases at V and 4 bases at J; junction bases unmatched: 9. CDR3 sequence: CASSSGRGFYEQYF. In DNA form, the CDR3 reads TGTGCCAGCAGTTCCGGCAGGGGGTTTTACGAGCAGTACTTC.

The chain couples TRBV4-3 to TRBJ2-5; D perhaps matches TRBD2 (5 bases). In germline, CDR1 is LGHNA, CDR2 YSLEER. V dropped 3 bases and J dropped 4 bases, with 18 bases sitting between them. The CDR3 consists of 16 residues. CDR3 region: CASSQETSSKAETQYF. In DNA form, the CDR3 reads TGCGCCAGCAGCCAGGAAACTTCTAGCAAAGCAGAGACCCAGTACTTC.